The 21 T cell receptor beta chains reported below all come from one sample, sequenced in a study. TCRdb fed the 5' RACE reads into MiXCR, producing one record per CDR3 protein. This repertoire shows approximately 37,000 distinct CDR3 sequences, 18% found once; its top ten account for around 2.8%. Sequencing was carried out using naive CD4+ T cells sorted from a lymph node. As for subset: naive CD4+ T cells, CD4+CD45RA+CD25-. These TCRs come from a female donor with breast cancer.

This clonotype was seen a few times. The chain combines TRBV10-3 with TRBJ2-5; a weak D match, TRBD1 (6 bases). The CDR3 contains 12 residues. V lost 2 bases and J 5 bases, leaving 6 bases between the germline ends. Germline V gives CDR1 ENHRY, CDR2 SYGVKD. The CDR3 sequence is CAISEQGETQYF. The CDR3 DNA sequence: TGTGCCATCAGTGAGCAGGGGGAGACCCAGTACTTC.

Ten or more counts support this clonotype. V and J are TRBV5-1 and TRBJ2-3, with a weak D call TRBD1 (5 bases). Per germline, CDR1 SGHRS and CDR2 YFSETQ. The CDR3 is made up of 14 amino acids. The germline V and J ends were trimmed by 1 base and 4 bases, with 10 bases remaining between them. The CDR3 spells CASSLTGPADTQYF. The CDR3 region has the DNA TGCGCCAGCAGCTTGACAGGCCCGGCAGATACGCAGTATTTT.

The V gene is TRBV12-3 or TRBV12-4, the J gene TRBJ2-5; TRBD2 matches 7 bases. V lost 3 bases to trimming and J lost 6 bases; unmatched junction nucleotides: 13. The CDR3 is made up of 16 amino acids. As DNA, the CDR3 is TGTGCCAGCAGTTTGGCGGGGAGGGCCATTCAAAAGACCCAGTACTTC. It encodes CASSLAGRAIQKTQYF.

This clonotype was found a few times. This likely comes from a read error, as the CDR3 has no conserved phenylalanine or tryptophan at its end. The V and J genes are TRBV9 and TRBJ1-1; unclear D gene. V was cut by 2 bases and J by 1 base, with 12 bases left in between. In germline, CDR1 is SGDLS, CDR2 YYNGEE. CDR3 length: 15 residues. The CDR3 loop is CASSVSGRQNTEAFS. The CDR3 DNA reads as TGTGCCAGCAGCGTCTCCGGGCGGCAGAACACTGAAGCTTTCTCT.

This clonotype was picked up a small number of times. The rearrangement links TRBV7-2 to TRBJ2-5, with a weak D call TRBD2 (6 bases). The CDR3 loop spans 15 amino acids. Trimming cost V 1 base and J 2 bases, with 11 bases left between them. Germline-derived CDR1 and CDR2 are SGHTA and FQGNSA. CDR3 DNA sequence: TGTGCCAGCAGCTTAGTGTCGGGACTTCAAGAGACCCAGTACTTC. This gives the protein CASSLVSGLQETQYF. Filled out from reference TRBV7-2 and TRBJ2-5, the complete variable domain reads GAGVSQSPSNKVTEKGKDVELRCDPISGHTALYWYRQSLGQGLEFLIYFQGNSAPDKSGLPSDRFSAERTGGSVSTLTIQRTQQEDSAVYLCASSLVSGLQETQYFGPGTRLLVL.

The chain carries TRBV7-2 and TRBJ2-1, with 8 bases matching TRBD2. The CDR3 runs to 14 residues. Germline values: CDR1 SGHTA, CDR2 FQGNSA. The junction had 4 bases not matched to a gene; V was cut back by 4 bases and J by 5 bases. CDR3 sequence reads: CASSYTSGDNEQFF. Written as DNA, the CDR3 is TGTGCCAGCAGCTATACTAGCGGCGACAATGAGCAGTTCTTC.

A word on this clonotype: One junction end does not reproduce the germline sequence, and a read error may be involved. V usage is TRBV29-1 and J usage is TRBJ1-1; D is perhaps TRBD1 (5 bases). Germline values: CDR1 SQVTM, CDR2 ANQGSEA. The CDR3 loop spans 13 amino acids. CDR3 DNA sequence: TGCAGCCTATACAGGCAAAAAGGAGCTGAAGCTTGCTTT. Protein product: CSLYRQKGAEACF. Based on the CDR3 plus reference TRBV29-1 and TRBJ1-1, the full variable domain is SAVISQKPSRDICQRGTSLTIQCQVDSQVTMMFWYRQQPGQSLTLIATANQGSEATYESGFVIDKFPISRPNLTFSTLTVSNMSPEDSSIYLCSLYRQKGAEACFGQGTRLTVV.

With respect to this clonotype: At one boundary the junction diverges from the germline segment, which might be a read error. V usage is TRBV5-1 and J usage is TRBJ2-3; possible D gene TRBD2, 6 bases. The germline gives CDR1 SGHRS, CDR2 YFSETQ. This CDR3 has 13 amino acids. Here the CDR3 DNA reads TGCGCCGGCAGCTTGGGCGAGGCGGGGACGCAGTATTTT. Protein product: CAGSLGEAGTQYF.

The chain employs TRBV5-1 and TRBJ1-1; D gene unclear. The CDR3 contains 16 residues. Per the germline V gene, CDR1 is SGHRS and CDR2 is YFSETQ. V lost 0 bases, J lost 3 bases, and 15 bases lay in between. CDR3 sequence reads: CASSLAFRGADTEAFF. The CDR3 DNA reads TGCGCCAGCAGCTTGGCCTTCCGGGGAGCAGACACTGAAGCTTTCTTT.

This clonotype appeared a few times. V is TRBV6-2 or TRBV6-3 and J is TRBJ2-7; D is undetermined. The CDR3 totals 15 residues. V lost 4 bases, J lost 4 bases, and 17 bases lay in between. Germline-derived CDR1 and CDR2 are MNHEY and SVGEGT. In DNA form, the CDR3 reads TGTGCCAGCAGTTCCCTAGGATTGAATGCGTACGAGCAGTACTTC. Protein product: CASSSLGLNAYEQYF.

The rearrangement links TRBV10-3 to TRBJ1-1; a possible D gene is TRBD1 (5 bases). This CDR3 is built from 14 residues. Germline values: CDR1 ENHRY, CDR2 SYGVKD. Trimming removed 6 bases from V and 1 base from J, with 12 bases in between. The CDR3 sequence is CAISSGTGNTEAFF. DNA for the CDR3: TGTGCCATCAGCTCCGGGACCGGGAACACTGAAGCTTTCTTT.

This clonotype has a handful of counts. The rearrangement links TRBV12-3 or TRBV12-4 to TRBJ1-2; maybe TRBD1 (6 bases). Trimming removed 6 bases from V and 4 bases from J, with 15 bases in between. This CDR3 has 14 residues. CDR3 coding DNA: TGTGCCAGCAGATCTACCGGGACATCCTATGGCTACACCTTC. This sequence encodes CASRSTGTSYGYTF.

This clonotype is classed as medium-sized. This chain links TRBV4-3 with TRBJ2-3; 14 nucleotides line up with TRBD2. This CDR3 has 17 residues. The germline V gene has CDR1 LGHNA and CDR2 YSLEER. The J segment lost 5 bases and the V segment lost 2 bases, leaving 6 bases of the junction unmatched. The CDR3, as DNA: TGCGCCAGCAGCCAATTGGGACTAGCGGGAGCGGGAGATACGCAGTATTTT. Its protein product is CASSQLGLAGAGDTQYF.

This chain joins TRBV7-2 and TRBJ1-2; D is perhaps TRBD1 (5 bases). The CDR3 totals 15 residues. Germline CDR1 and CDR2: SGHTA and FQGNSA. V lost 3 bases, J lost 2 bases, and 13 bases lay in between. CDR3 loop: CASSLGQGMNYGYTF. As DNA, the CDR3 is TGTGCCAGCAGCTTGGGCCAGGGTATGAACTATGGCTACACCTTC.

J is TRBJ1-5 and V is TRBV20-1; D may be TRBD1 (5 bases). The CDR3 spans 13 residues. Deletions cut 3 bases from V and 6 bases from J, with 12 bases between. Germline V gene data show CDR1 as DFQATT and CDR2 as SNEGSKA (reference sequence). CDR3 sequence (DNA): TGCAGTGCTAGTTTCGGGGCGGCTCAGCCCCAGCATTTT. Its protein product is CSASFGAAQPQHF.

This clonotype was detected only a few times. The chain carries TRBV5-4 and TRBJ1-4; D not certain. Germline V CDR1 and CDR2: SGHNT, YYREEE (reference sequence). The CDR3 sequence is 15 residues long. V lost 1 base, J lost 5 bases, and 12 bases lay in between. CDR3 coding DNA: TGTGCCAGCAGCTTGCGGCCAGGTCAAAATGAAAAACTGTTTTTT. It translates to CASSLRPGQNEKLFF.

The CDR3 loop is CASSFTSGTSYNEQFF. CDR3 DNA sequence: TGTGCCAGCAGCTTCACTAGCGGTACCTCCTACAATGAGCAGTTCTTC. This sequence joins TRBV7-3 and TRBJ2-1; TRBD2 matches at 8 bases. This CDR3 is built from 16 residues. Germline values: CDR1 SGHTA, CDR2 FQGTGA. V dropped 3 bases and J dropped 0; count of bases not matched to a gene: 4.

With respect to this clonotype: This may come from a read error, since a much larger clone is one base off. The chain carries TRBV7-3 and TRBJ2-1; D unresolved. The CDR3 runs 14 residues. Germline V gene lookup returns CDR1 SGHTA and CDR2 FQGTGA. The CDR3 reads CASSPSTATAEQVF. CDR3 sequence (DNA): TGTGCCAGCAGCCCTAGTACGGCGACCGCTGAGCAGGTCTTC.

This clonotype was seen a few times. The V gene is TRBV29-1, the J gene TRBJ2-6; 7 nucleotides match TRBD2. CDR1 SQVTM and CDR2 ANQGSEA come from the germline V gene. Losses at the gene ends were 4 bases for V and 4 bases for J; bases not matched to a gene: 1. This CDR3 is 13 amino acids long. The CDR3 sequence: CSVGEGGANVLTF. The CDR3 nucleotides are TGCAGCGTTGGGGAGGGGGGGGCCAACGTCCTGACTTTC.

This clonotype was observed a few times. The gene calls are TRBV10-3 and TRBJ1-6; D perhaps matches TRBD1 (6 bases). V lost 7 bases, J lost 9 bases, and 16 bases lay in between. The CDR3 consists of 14 residues. In germline, CDR1 is ENHRY, CDR2 SYGVKD. The CDR3 sequence: CAIKAGDSGSPLHF. The CDR3 DNA sequence: TGTGCCATCAAAGCAGGGGATTCGGGTTCACCCCTCCACTTT.

This clonotype was counted ten times or more. The V gene is TRBV29-1, the J gene TRBJ1-3, with D perhaps matching TRBD1 (5 bases). V was trimmed by 4 bases and J by 5 bases, leaving 12 bases between them. The CDR3 sequence is 13 residues long. The germline V gene has CDR1 SQVTM and CDR2 ANQGSEA. CDR3 in amino acids: CSVVDTARNTIYF. The CDR3 nucleotides are TGCAGCGTTGTGGACACAGCCAGAAACACCATATATTTT.